Following are 13 T cell receptor beta chains from one sample sequenced in a study of cytomegalovirus exposure and HLA in healthy donors. Primers: 60 Vbeta forward and 13 Jbeta reverse. Generated by immunoSEQ multiplex PCR, the TCRdb table keeps only in-frame clones and is missing some. Found here are 110,000 or so clones, roughly 80% of them singletons; the top ten hold over 7%. The sequenced material came from PBMCs. These receptors came from a woman aged 40 to 49 in good health and CMV-seropositive.

The chain carries TRBV9 and TRBJ2-3, with 8 positions matching TRBD1. CDR3 size: 21 residues. After removal of 4 bases from V and 2 bases from J, the junction contained 24 bases not matched to a gene. Germline V gene data show CDR1 as SGDLS and CDR2 as YYNGEE. CDR3 residues: CASSSAMPGQGVYSHTDTQYF. CDR3 bases: TGTGCCAGCAGCTCTGCCATGCCCGGACAGGGTGTGTACTCACACACAGATACGCAGTATTTT.

In this sample, this clone turned up once. This sequence joins TRBV2 and TRBJ1-4; D is possibly TRBD1 (5 bases). The CDR3 sequence is 13 residues long. Trimming left V 8 bases short and J 4 bases short, with 11 bases between. Germline-derived CDR1 and CDR2 are SNHLY and FYNNEI. DNA for the CDR3: TGTGCCAGCGTCAGGGAAGTTAATGAAAAACTGTTTTTT. This encodes CASVREVNEKLFF.

The V and J genes are TRBV5-4 and TRBJ2-1; D ambiguous. The germline V gene has CDR1 SGHNT and CDR2 YYREEE (reference sequence). The CDR3 covers 12 residues. Trimming left V 4 bases short and J 3 bases short, with 5 bases between. The CDR3 is CASSLYYNEQFF. The CDR3, as DNA: TGTGCCAGCAGCCTATACTACAATGAGCAGTTCTTC.

Only a few counts were recorded for this clone. V is TRBV6-5 and J is TRBJ2-1; possible D gene TRBD2, 6 bases. The germline V and J ends were trimmed by 6 bases and 8 bases, with 14 bases remaining between them. Germline V gene lookup returns CDR1 MNHEY and CDR2 SVGAGI. The CDR3 is made up of 13 amino acids. CDR3 residues: CASRTLAIHEQFF. DNA of the CDR3: TGTGCCAGCAGAACGCTAGCGATACATGAGCAGTTCTTC.

V and J are TRBV11-3 and TRBJ2-1; 13 positions match TRBD2. Germline CDR1 SGHNT, CDR2 YENEEA. Trimming removed 3 bases from V and 2 bases from J; junction bases left unmatched: 1. CDR3 length: 16 residues. The CDR3 nucleotides are TGTGCCAGCAGCTTTGGACTAGCGGGGGCCTACAATGAGCAGTTCTTC. This translates into CASSFGLAGAYNEQFF.

This clone has just one count. The chain carries TRBV5-1 and TRBJ1-3; a possible D gene is TRBD1 (5 bases). CDR1 is SGHRS, CDR2 YFSETQ, per germline. The CDR3 contains 18 residues. Trimming pared 0 bases from V and 0 bases from J, leaving 16 bases between. CDR3 region: CASSLGTYRTSSGNTIYF. The CDR3, as DNA: TGCGCCAGCAGCTTGGGGACCTACAGGACCAGCTCTGGAAACACCATATATTTT.

The chain is built from TRBV27 and TRBJ1-5, with D possibly TRBD1 on 6 matching bases. Trimming cost V 3 bases and J 6 bases, with 15 bases left between them. The CDR3 consists of 15 residues. Germline-derived CDR1 and CDR2 are MNHEY and SMNVEV (reference sequence). The CDR3, as DNA: TGTGCCAGCAGTTTGTGGCAGGGGATAGGTCAGCCCCAGCATTTT. Its protein is CASSLWQGIGQPQHF.

The chain uses TRBV4-1 and TRBJ2-7; TRBD1 agrees at 9 bases. V was clipped by 1 base and J by 7 bases; unmatched bases: 11. This CDR3 has 16 amino acids. CDR1 is MGHRA and CDR2 is YSYEKL in the germline V gene. Here the CDR3 DNA reads TGCGCCAGCAGCCAAGGGAAAGGACAGGGGTGGAGGGAGCAGTACTTC. Amino acids: CASSQGKGQGWREQYF.

V usage is TRBV28 and J usage is TRBJ2-3, with 7 positions matching TRBD2. This CDR3 comprises 17 residues. With V trimmed by 6 bases and J by 2 bases, 14 bases remained unmatched. CDR1 MDHEN and CDR2 SYDVKM come from the germline V gene. The CDR3 coding sequence is TGTGCCAGCAGCACCACCGGGGGGATAGCGGCCACAGATACGCAGTATTTT. Amino acids: CASSTTGGIAATDTQYF.

The chain recombines TRBV13 with TRBJ1-1, with 7 nucleotides matching TRBD1. The CDR3 contains 15 residues. V lost 5 bases and J lost 0; bases outside the gene matches: 6. Germline V gene sequence: CDR1 PRHDT, CDR2 FYEKMQ (reference sequence). For the CDR3, the DNA is TGTGCCAGCAGCAACCGGGACAGCATGAACACTGAAGCTTTCTTT. Protein product: CASSNRDSMNTEAFF.

This chain connects TRBV5-1 to TRBJ1-6, with a weak D call TRBD1 (5 bases). V gave up 0 bases and J gave up 7 bases, with 20 bases separating them. CDR3 size: 18 residues. Germline V gene lookup returns CDR1 SGHRS and CDR2 YFSETQ. The DNA of the CDR3 is TGCGCCAGCAGCTTGGGCCAGGGAAACAGGTTCTCAAATTCACCCCTCCACTTT. It yields the protein CASSLGQGNRFSNSPLHF.

This clone was picked up a small number of times. The V call is TRBV4-3, the J call TRBJ2-7, with D possibly TRBD1 on 6 matching bases. From germline, CDR1 is LGHNA and CDR2 YSLEER. CDR3 length equals 14 residues. V was cut by 3 bases and J by 3 bases, with 12 bases left in between. The CDR3 reads CASSQVQGLYEQYF. Written as DNA, the CDR3 is TGCGCCAGCAGCCAGGTACAGGGCCTCTACGAGCAGTACTTC.

This clone was observed many times. The chain employs TRBV4-3 and TRBJ2-7; no definite D call. CDR3 length: 14 amino acids. V lost 0 bases and J 3 bases, leaving 9 bases between the germline ends. Germline values: CDR1 LGHNA, CDR2 YSLEER. The CDR3, as DNA: TGCGCCAGCAGCCAAGATCAGGCGTTCTACGAGCAGTACTTC. Encoded protein: CASSQDQAFYEQYF.